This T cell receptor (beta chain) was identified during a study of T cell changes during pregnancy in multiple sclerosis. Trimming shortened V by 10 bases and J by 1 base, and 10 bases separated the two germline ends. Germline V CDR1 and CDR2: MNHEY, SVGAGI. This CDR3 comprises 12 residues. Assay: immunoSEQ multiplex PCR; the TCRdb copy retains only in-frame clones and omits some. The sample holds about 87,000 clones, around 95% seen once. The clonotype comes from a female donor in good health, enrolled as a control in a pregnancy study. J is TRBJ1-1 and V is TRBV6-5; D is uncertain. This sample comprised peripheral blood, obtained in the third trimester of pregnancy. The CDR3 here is CATLKTNTEAFF. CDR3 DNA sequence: TGTGCCACCCTAAAAACGAACACTGAAGCTTTCTTT.